A selection of T cell receptor beta chains follows, all from one sample in a study of technical replicates of blood from a handful of donors. Produced via immunoSEQ multiplex PCR; TCRdb's table is partial and in-frame only. The repertoire includes approximately 81,000 clones, nearly 97% of them detected once, and 0.35% to 0.45% sits in the top ten. Sequencing used T cells isolated from PBMCs. All receptors come from a human donor in good health. CDR3s include the opening cysteine and the closing phenylalanine or tryptophan. D genes are given only for firm matches. Size tells how often a clone was seen (once, few, many) or the class of an expanded clone, and some rows leave it out.

J: TRBJ1-1; V: TRBV6-4; D: TRBD1; size: -; CDR3: CASKGQAHAEAFF; DNA: TGTGCCAGCAAAGGACAGGCCCACGCTGAAGCTTTCTTT
J: TRBJ2-7; V: TRBV19; D: TRBD1; size: once; CDR3: CASGSGTGGREQYF; DNA: TGTGCCAGTGGATCCGGGACAGGGGGTCGTGAGCAGTACTTC
J: TRBJ2-7; V: TRBV4-3; D: -; size: -; CDR3: CASSQEAFYEQYF; DNA: TGCGCCAGCAGCCAAGAGGCCTTCTACGAGCAGTACTTC
J: TRBJ2-7; V: TRBV27; D: TRBD2; size: -; CDR3: CASKLAGALEQYF; DNA: TGTGCCAGCAAGCTAGCGGGAGCCTTGGAGCAGTACTTC
J: TRBJ1-1; V: TRBV19; D: -; size: -; CDR3: CASTRQATNTEAFF; DNA: TGTGCCAGTACCCGCCAGGCCACGAACACTGAAGCTTTCTTT
J: TRBJ2-7; V: TRBV23-1; D: -; size: -; CDR3: CARGHSYEQYF; DNA: TGCGCCAGGGGACATTCCTACGAGCAGTACTTC
J: TRBJ2-7; V: TRBV14; D: TRBD1; size: -; CDR3: CASSRGQGTGEQYF; DNA: TGTGCCAGCAGCCGAGGACAGGGAACGGGCGAGCAGTACTTC
J: TRBJ2-5; V: TRBV5-4; D: -; size: -; CDR3: CASSLSARETQYF; DNA: TGTGCCAGCAGCTTGTCAGCGCGGGAGACCCAGTACTTC
J: TRBJ2-3; V: TRBV28; D: -; size: -; CDR3: CASRVQGARTDTQYF; DNA: TGTGCCAGCAGGGTACAGGGTGCTAGGACAGATACGCAGTATTTT
J: TRBJ1-2; V: TRBV28; D: TRBD1; size: -; CDR3: CASTIQGALGYTF; DNA: TGTGCCAGCACCATACAGGGGGCGCTTGGCTACACCTTC
J: TRBJ1-3; V: TRBV6-5; D: -; size: -; CDR3: CATRGAGNTIYF; DNA: TGTGCCACCCGGGGGGCTGGAAACACCATATATTTT
J: TRBJ2-3; V: TRBV6-1; D: -; size: -; CDR3: CASSEGRRQSTDTQYF; DNA: TGTGCCAGCAGTGAAGGGAGACGGCAAAGCACAGATACGCAGTATTTT
J: TRBJ2-2; V: TRBV11-3; D: TRBD1; size: once; CDR3: CASRRTGGTGELFF; DNA: TGTGCCAGCAGGCGAACAGGGGGCACCGGGGAGCTGTTTTTT
J: TRBJ2-6; V: TRBV7-3; D: -; size: -; CDR3: CASSLNRVTGANVLTF; DNA: TGTGCCAGCAGCCTCAACAGGGTAACTGGGGCCAACGTCCTGACTTTC
J: TRBJ2-7; V: TRBV10-2; D: -; size: -; CDR3: CASSETSWEQYF; DNA: TGCGCCAGCAGTGAGACTAGCTGGGAGCAGTACTTC
J: TRBJ1-2; V: TRBV29-1; D: -; size: -; CDR3: CSVRRDYGYTF; DNA: TGCAGCGTAAGACGGGACTATGGCTACACCTTC
J: TRBJ2-1; V: TRBV10-2; D: TRBD2; size: -; CDR3: CASSEAGLAGIEQFF; DNA: TGCGCCAGCAGTGAAGCGGGACTAGCCGGTATTGAGCAGTTCTTC
J: TRBJ2-7; V: TRBV28; D: TRBD2; size: -; CDR3: CASSSGTSAYEQYF; DNA: TGTGCCAGCAGTTCCGGGACTAGCGCTTACGAGCAGTACTTC
J: TRBJ2-5; V: TRBV25-1; D: TRBD2; size: -; CDR3: CASSDMLAGAQETQYF; DNA: TGTGCCAGCAGTGATATGCTAGCGGGGGCACAAGAGACCCAGTACTTC
J: TRBJ2-2; V: TRBV7-7; D: -; size: -; CDR3: CASSLFPGSTTGELFF; DNA: TGTGCTAGCAGCTTATTCCCCGGGAGTACCACCGGGGAGCTGTTTTTT
J: TRBJ2-3; V: TRBV21-1; D: -; size: -; CDR3: CASGKLAGLTDTQYF; DNA: TGTGCCAGCGGAAAACTAGCGGGACTCACAGATACGCAGTATTTT
J: TRBJ2-1; V: TRBV29-1; D: -; size: -; CDR3: CSVVDNEQFF; DNA: TGCAGCGTTGTCGACAATGAGCAGTTCTTC
J: TRBJ2-7; V: TRBV6-6; D: -; size: few; CDR3: CASRELRDNLEQYF; DNA: TGTGCCAGCAGGGAACTCCGGGACAACCTCGAGCAGTACTTC
J: TRBJ2-7; V: TRBV9; D: TRBD1; size: -; CDR3: CASSADRGGEQYF; DNA: TGTGCCAGCAGCGCGGACAGGGGGGGTGAGCAGTACTTC
J: TRBJ2-2; V: TRBV11-2; D: -; size: -; CDR3: CASLIGQIGTGELFF; DNA: TGTGCCAGTCTTATAGGACAGATTGGCACCGGGGAGCTGTTTTTT
J: TRBJ2-3; V: TRBV19; D: TRBD2; size: -; CDR3: CASSTGLAGGPGGTQYF; DNA: TGTGCCAGTAGTACGGGACTAGCGGGAGGCCCTGGAGGTACGCAGTATTTT
J: TRBJ2-5; V: TRBV29-1; D: TRBD2; size: -; CDR3: CSVGDYLETQYF; DNA: TGCAGCGTGGGGGACTACCTCGAGACCCAGTACTTC
J: TRBJ2-1; V: TRBV5-4; D: TRBD2; size: -; CDR3: CASSSGLDKEQFF; DNA: TGTGCCAGCAGCTCAGGACTAGACAAAGAGCAGTTCTTC
J: TRBJ2-5; V: TRBV5-1; D: TRBD2; size: -; CDR3: CASSLAASGDQETQYF; DNA: TGCGCCAGCAGCTTGGCGGCTAGCGGGGACCAAGAGACCCAGTACTTC
J: TRBJ2-2; V: TRBV4-3; D: -; size: -; CDR3: CASRPGVNTGELFF; DNA: TGCGCCAGCCGACCGGGGGTGAACACCGGGGAGCTGTTTTTT
J: TRBJ2-7; V: TRBV9; D: -; size: -; CDR3: CASSPGGRSSYEQYF; DNA: TGTGCCAGCAGCCCTGGAGGGCGTTCATCCTACGAGCAGTACTTC
J: TRBJ2-1; V: TRBV9; D: TRBD1; size: -; CDR3: CASSVGTGYNEQFF; DNA: TGTGCCAGCAGCGTTGGGACAGGCTACAATGAGCAGTTCTTC
J: TRBJ2-1; V: TRBV6-1; D: -; size: -; CDR3: CASSGSSYNEQFF; DNA: TGTGCCAGTAGTGGGAGCTCCTACAATGAGCAGTTCTTC
J: TRBJ1-1; V: TRBV5-4; D: -; size: -; CDR3: CASSLGALGTEAFF; DNA: TGTGCCAGCAGCTTGGGGGCCTTAGGCACTGAAGCTTTCTTT
J: TRBJ2-7; V: TRBV9; D: -; size: once; CDR3: CASSPYGGPYEQYF; DNA: TGTGCCAGCAGCCCGTACGGGGGTCCCTACGAGCAGTACTTC
J: TRBJ2-1; V: TRBV7-3; D: TRBD2; size: -; CDR3: CASSLSPGASGLSYNEQFF; DNA: TGTGCCAGCAGCTTAAGCCCCGGGGCTAGCGGGCTCTCCTACAATGAGCAGTTCTTC
J: TRBJ1-2; V: TRBV10-3; D: -; size: -; CDR3: CAISVGLGEEGYTF; DNA: TGTGCCATCAGTGTTGGATTAGGGGAGGAAGGCTACACCTTC
J: TRBJ2-7; V: TRBV5-4; D: -; size: -; CDR3: CASSLGGTDYEQYF; DNA: TGTGCCAGCAGCCTTGGAGGGACTGACTACGAGCAGTACTTC
J: TRBJ1-1; V: TRBV6-5; D: -; size: -; CDR3: CASSPHGGTYTEAFF; DNA: TGTGCCAGCAGCCCACACGGGGGGACATACACTGAAGCTTTCTTT
J: TRBJ2-3; V: TRBV11-2; D: TRBD2; size: -; CDR3: CASRNAAGWDDTQYF; DNA: TGTGCCAGCAGGAATGCAGCGGGGTGGGACGATACGCAGTATTTT